A single sample is the source of the 19 T cell receptor beta chains below, sequenced in a study of response to subunit inactivated influenza vaccine. TCRdb itself ran the RT-PCR reads through MiXCR, one entry per CDR3 protein. The table lists roughly 500,000 distinct CDR3 sequences, approximately 15% of them singletons. This specimen was CD4+ T cells sorted from PBMCs, taken around 25 months after vaccination. These receptor sequences come from a man between 50 and 75 years old who received an inactivated influenza vaccine.

The genes are TRBV12-3 or TRBV12-4 and TRBJ2-5; D is perhaps TRBD1 (6 bases). The CDR3 is made up of 13 amino acids. The germline V and J ends were trimmed by 8 bases and 5 bases, with 15 bases remaining between them. The CDR3 sequence: CASGTLLGETQYF. CDR3 DNA: TGTGCCAGCGGGACACTCCTGGGGGAGACCCAGTACTTC.

The sample holds a few counts of this clonotype. The chain links TRBV9 to TRBJ2-1, with 7 bases that match TRBD2. Looked up from germline, CDR1 is SGDLS and CDR2 is YYNGEE. Germline trimming cut 7 bases from V and 2 bases from J; bases unmatched to any gene: 6. The length of the CDR3 is 14 residues. The CDR3 DNA reads as TGTGCCAGCGCTGAAGCGGGAACCTACAATGAGCAGTTCTTC. Translation: CASAEAGTYNEQFF.

This chain connects TRBV6-1 to TRBJ1-1; D is unclear. Trimming left V 8 bases short and J 0 bases short, with 10 bases between. Germline assignment: CDR1 MNHNS and CDR2 SASEGT. This CDR3 comprises 13 residues. The CDR3 DNA reads as TGTGCCAGCGGCCCGTTCATGAACACTGAAGCTTTCTTT. It encodes CASGPFMNTEAFF.

This clonotype was counted ten times or more. The V call is TRBV10-3, the J call TRBJ2-2, with 8 bases aligning to TRBD1. With 6 bases clipped from V and 7 bases from J, the junction kept 7 bases outside the gene matches. The germline V gene has CDR1 ENHRY and CDR2 SYGVKD. CDR3 length equals 14 residues. The CDR3: CAISQTGANGELFF. DNA of the CDR3: TGTGCCATCAGCCAGACAGGGGCAAACGGGGAGCTGTTTTTT.

This clonotype was seen only a few times. The genes are TRBV3-1 and TRBJ1-2; no reliable D call. Germline CDR1 is LGHDT and CDR2 is YNNKEL (reference sequence). V was clipped by 0 bases and J by 8 bases, with 13 bases between them. CDR3 size: 14 residues. In nucleotides, the CDR3 is TGTGCCAGCAGCCAAGATAGTAGGGTCGGCGGCTACACCTTC. The encoded protein is CASSQDSRVGGYTF.

The chain is built from TRBV29-1 and TRBJ1-1, with D unclear. Germline V gene data show CDR1 as SQVTM and CDR2 as ANQGSEA. This CDR3 is built from 13 residues. The ends were cut back, 5 bases at V and 0 bases at J, with 10 bases in the middle. CDR3 in DNA: TGCAGCGTTTGCGGGGTCCTGAACACTGAAGCTTTCTTT. It specifies CSVCGVLNTEAFF.

This chain connects TRBV20-1 to TRBJ2-5; D gene uncertain. Trimming stripped 3 bases from V and 0 bases from J, with 11 bases between. The CDR3 is 14 residues long. Germline V gives CDR1 DFQATT, CDR2 SNEGSKA (reference sequence). CDR3 residues: CSASDARYQETQYF. CDR3 coding DNA: TGCAGTGCTAGTGACGCCAGGTACCAAGAGACCCAGTACTTC.

This chain uses TRBV12-3 or TRBV12-4 with TRBJ2-4, with 9 positions matching TRBD1. This CDR3 is 17 amino acids long. The V and J ends lost 7 bases and 4 bases, in that order; junction bases with no gene match: 14. The CDR3 protein is CASTPPGTGLGKNIQYF. In DNA form, the CDR3 reads TGTGCCAGCACCCCGCCCGGGACAGGGCTTGGTAAAAACATTCAGTACTTC.

The sample holds a few counts of this clonotype. The rearrangement links TRBV21-1 to TRBJ1-1. TRBV21-1 represents a pseudogene. There are 11 residues in the CDR3. CDR3 region: CASSARTEAFF. The DNA for the CDR3 is TGTGCCAGCAGCGCGCGTACTGAAGCTTTCTTT.

There are a few counts of this clonotype. This sequence joins TRBV19 and TRBJ2-5; TRBD2 matches at 14 bases. The CDR3 sequence is 15 residues long. The trim removed 8 bases at V and 1 base at J, leaving 3 bases unmatched. The V gene's germline CDR1 is LNHDA and CDR2 SQIVND (reference sequence). The DNA for the CDR3 is TGTGCCAGTTCAGGACTAGCGGGAGGCCAAGAGACCCAGTACTTC. Its translation: CASSGLAGGQETQYF.

In this sample, this clonotype turned up many times. The gene calls are TRBV7-9 and TRBJ2-3; D remains ambiguous. The germline V gene has CDR1 SEHNR and CDR2 FQNEAQ (reference sequence). V gave up 5 bases and J gave up 2 bases, with 17 bases separating them. The CDR3 length is 16 residues. CDR3 region: CASSPGEFSATDTQYF. Here the CDR3 DNA reads TGTGCCAGCAGCCCCGGAGAGTTTTCAGCCACAGATACGCAGTATTTT. Drawing the rest from reference TRBV7-9 and TRBJ2-3, the complete variable domain is DTGVSQNPRHKITKRGQNVTFRCDPISEHNRLYWYRQTLGQGPEFLTYFQNEAQLEKSRLLSDRFSAERPKGSFSTLEIQRTEQGDSAMYLCASSPGEFSATDTQYFGPGTRLTVL.

The chain is built from TRBV11-2 and TRBJ2-2, with D possibly matching TRBD1 (6 bases). CDR3 size: 16 residues. CDR1 and CDR2 (germline): SGHAT, FQNNGV. V gave up 5 bases and J gave up 1 base, with 14 bases separating them. The DNA for the CDR3 is TGTGCCAGCAGCACATACAGGGACCTGAACACCGGGGAGCTGTTTTTT. It is translated as CASSTYRDLNTGELFF.

The rearrangement joins TRBV20-1 to TRBJ1-1, with D hard to call. This CDR3 comprises 15 residues. From germline, CDR1 is DFQATT and CDR2 SNEGSKA (reference sequence). Trimming took off 0 bases at V and 0 bases at J, with 11 bases between the two ends. The CDR3 protein is CSARDPAVMNTEAFF. CDR3 nucleotides: TGCAGTGCTAGAGATCCCGCGGTCATGAACACTGAAGCTTTCTTT.

J is TRBJ2-7 and V is TRBV2; 9 nucleotides line up with TRBD1. V gave up 4 bases and J gave up 12 bases; unmatched junction bases: 16. From germline, CDR1 is SNHLY and CDR2 FYNNEI. The length of the CDR3 is 15 residues. As DNA, the CDR3 is TGTGCCAGCAGTGTTCACCCGGGACAGGGTCAAACGCTGTACTTC. Protein product: CASSVHPGQGQTLYF.

This clonotype was observed many times. The J gene is TRBJ1-4, the V gene TRBV6-5; D not resolved. This CDR3 region has 14 residues. Trimming took off 4 bases at V and 0 bases at J, with 6 bases between the two ends. Germline V gene data show CDR1 as MNHEY and CDR2 as SVGAGI. The CDR3: CASSSPATNEKLFF. The CDR3 DNA reads as TGTGCCAGCAGTTCGCCAGCAACTAATGAAAAACTGTTTTTT.

This clonotype was seen a handful of times. This sequence joins TRBV11-2 and TRBJ1-5, with D perhaps TRBD1 (6 bases). V lost 3 bases and J lost 4, with 7 bases in between. The CDR3 totals 13 residues. Germline V gene lookup returns CDR1 SGHAT and CDR2 FQNNGV. CDR3 residues: CASSFDRNQPQHF. CDR3 in DNA: TGTGCCAGCAGCTTCGACAGGAATCAGCCCCAGCATTTT.

This rearrangement joins TRBV29-1 to TRBJ2-3, with 8 positions matching TRBD1. The V gene end was trimmed by 7 bases and the J gene end by 0 bases; junction bases not matched to a gene: 3. The CDR3 length is 13 residues. The germline CDR1 and CDR2 sequences are SQVTM and ANQGSEA. In nucleotides, the CDR3 is TGCAGCGCTCGGACAGGGAGCACAGATACGCAGTATTTT. Protein sequence: CSARTGSTDTQYF.

This clonotype was detected only a few times. The chain recombines TRBV11-2 with TRBJ2-5; maybe TRBD1 (5 bases). The germline CDR1 and CDR2 sequences are SGHAT and FQNNGV. This CDR3 comprises 18 residues. V was pared by 4 bases and J by 3 bases, with 24 bases between. The CDR3 DNA sequence: TGTGCCAGCAGCTCCTTCGATGGTGGACATTCAGTAAAAGAGACCCAGTACTTC. Amino acids: CASSSFDGGHSVKETQYF.

Ten or more counts support this clonotype. V gene TRBV24-1 combines with J gene TRBJ2-5; D is perhaps TRBD1 (5 bases). The CDR3 runs 15 residues. Germline CDR1 reads KGHDR; CDR2 reads SFDVKD. V shed 5 bases and J shed 5 bases, with 17 bases lying between them. CDR3 amino acids: CATSVNRQGGETQYF. CDR3 sequence (DNA): TGTGCCACCAGTGTCAATAGGCAGGGCGGCGAGACCCAGTACTTC.